These 2 T cell receptor beta chains were sequenced from one sample in a study of cytomegalovirus exposure and HLA in healthy donors. PCR used 60 Vbeta primers and 13 Jbeta primers. TCRdb keeps only in-frame clones here, not all; method: immunoSEQ multiplex PCR. The sample includes 150,000 or so clones, around 80% of them seen just once. The sample comprised PBMCs. These receptors were collected from a middle-aged woman in good health and CMV-seropositive.

The chain employs TRBV7-6 and TRBJ1-2; 10 bases match TRBD1. The V gene's germline CDR1 is SGHVS and CDR2 FNYEAQ. The CDR3 totals 14 residues. V dropped 5 bases and J dropped 6; count of bases not matched to a gene: 6. CDR3 nucleotide sequence: TGTGCCAGCAGCCCGGGGACAGGGGCGGATGGCTACACCTTC. Amino acid sequence: CASSPGTGADGYTF.

The CDR3 DNA follows: TGTGCCAGCAGCCTTGCTAGAGAAGCTTTCTTT. Residues: CASSLAREAFF. This chain links TRBV28 with TRBJ1-1; D is unclear. CDR3 length equals 11 residues. Trimming left V 6 bases short and J 8 bases short, with 10 bases between. Germline CDR1 is MDHEN and CDR2 is SYDVKM.